This T cell receptor (beta chain) was captured by sequencing in a study of blood T cell repertoires in COVID-19. Study details: PBMCs, B-cell-depleted T cells, or T cells provided the cDNA or gDNA that made up the material.

Donors were grouped by their self-reported clinical history. Donors in Cohort 3 counted as recovered after two negative PCRs, clearance, or symptom resolution. The assay was immunoSEQ multiplex PCR, and TCRdb's table has in-frame clones only and misses some. Of over 200,000 clones in the sample, about 90% were seen once. Trimming took 2 bases from V and 4 from J, leaving 8 bases between them. The CDR3 contains 13 residues. The germline V gene has CDR1 MNHEY and CDR2 SVGAGI. The V call is TRBV6-5, the J call TRBJ1-2, with D possibly matching TRBD1 (6 bases). The sample was PBMCs or T cells enriched from blood (not recorded which). This TCR came from a man in his thirties or forties who had recovered from COVID-19. CDR3 sequence (DNA): TGTGCCAGCAGTTACGGGGGCCCCTATGGCTACACCTTC. Translated: CASSYGGPYGYTF.